This T cell receptor (beta chain) was sequenced for a study of cytomegalovirus exposure and HLA in healthy donors. Notes on the study in general: Later genetic work tied a missense DCLRE1C variant to beta-chain V and J trimming. In a later analysis, specific HLA alleles were associated with 15,000 or so TCR beta sequences at a 0.05 false discovery rate. CMV serostatus stood as the only immune exposure information on hand.

PCR amplification relied on 60 Vbeta primers (plus 13 Jbeta primers). The assay was immunoSEQ multiplex PCR, and TCRdb's table has in-frame clones only and misses some. This table holds about 160,000 clones, roughly four fifths found once. Trimming took 3 bases from V and 5 from J, leaving 13 bases between them. Germline CDR1 reads MDHEN; CDR2 reads SYDVKM. This CDR3 is 14 amino acids long. Comments on this clone: The antigen is undetermined.

This sequence was found in a man aged 45-65 years in good health and CMV-seropositive. The rearrangement uses TRBV28 and TRBJ2-5, with D perhaps matching TRBD2 (5 bases). The sequenced material came from PBMCs. The CDR3 protein is CASSFVGMGETQYF. CDR3 nucleotides: TGTGCCAGCAGTTTCGTCGGGATGGGGGAGACCCAGTACTTC.